Below are 26 T cell receptor beta chains sequenced from a single sample in a study of T-cell memory formation after mild COVID-19 (dated by TCRdb to about 2021). Libraries were made using 5' RACE. Sequencing used an Illumina NovaSeq 6000. The raw public data were reprocessed by TCRdb itself: fastp quality trimming at Q25, MiXCR clonotype calling, in-frame beta chains only. Rows matching on CDR3 protein sequence are summarized as one entry with the most common DNA and genes. This sample has more than 100,000 distinct CDR3 sequences in its table, and approximately 15% of those were observed once. The ten largest clones add up to about 5% of the sample. Sequencing was done on a sample of PBMCs or a T cell subset sorted from them (not recorded which). These receptors were obtained from a man aged 18 to 29 who had mild COVID-19 (a few samples of this study predate the infection). The sample titles of this study are shuffled in the database, so cell type and time point are left out; the donor was told from shared clones.

This clonotype was observed a handful of times. J is TRBJ2-5 and V is TRBV3-1; possibly TRBD2 for D (5 bases). With 4 bases removed from V and 3 bases from J, the gap between germline ends came to 9 bases. CDR1 LGHDT and CDR2 YNNKEL come from the germline V gene (reference sequence). The CDR3 sequence is 13 residues long. DNA for the CDR3: TGTGCCAGCAGCCGGACTGCGGAAGAGACCCAGTACTTC. This translates into CASSRTAEETQYF.

In this sample, this clonotype turned up a few times. The J gene is TRBJ2-1, the V gene TRBV12-3 or TRBV12-4; D is unresolved. The CDR3 runs to 16 residues. The germline V and J ends were trimmed by 5 bases and 10 bases, with 24 bases remaining between them. The CDR3 DNA follows: TGTGCCAGCAGTCCGCCAGGCACCGTGGGGTGGGTCGAGCAGTTCTTC. Translated, it gives CASSPPGTVGWVEQFF.

V is TRBV18 and J is TRBJ2-3, with 8 bases lining up with TRBD1. Trimming took 5 bases from V and 2 from J; bases not matched to a gene: 9. CDR1 and CDR2 (germline): KGHSH, LQKENI. The CDR3 is 16 amino acids. The CDR3: CASSTMTGELTDTQYF. The CDR3 DNA is TGTGCCAGCTCAACAATGACAGGGGAACTCACAGATACGCAGTATTTT. Together with reference TRBV18 and TRBJ2-3, the CDR3 gives the full variable domain: NAGVMQNPRHLVRRRGQEARLRCSPMKGHSHVYWYRQLPEEGLKFMVYLQKENIIDESGMPKERFSAEFPKEGPSILRIQQVVRGDSAAYFCASSTMTGELTDTQYFGPGTRLTVL.

This clonotype was seen only a few times. V is TRBV5-1 and J is TRBJ2-7; 7 nucleotides align to TRBD2. V lost 0 bases and J lost 3; bases outside the gene matches: 3. The CDR3 length is 14 residues. Looked up from germline, CDR1 is SGHRS and CDR2 is YFSETQ. DNA for the CDR3: TGCGCCAGCAGCTTGGAGAGCGGGAACTACGAGCAGTACTTC. Amino acids: CASSLESGNYEQYF.

The CDR3 loop is CSARGVSSGANVLTF. CDR3 bases: TGCAGTGCTAGGGGGGTCAGCTCTGGGGCCAACGTCCTGACTTTC. The chain uses TRBV20-1 and TRBJ2-6; D is tentatively TRBD1 or TRBD2 (5 bases each). V shed 3 bases and J shed 0 bases, with 9 bases lying between them. Germline-derived CDR1 and CDR2 are DFQATT and SNEGSKA (reference sequence). The CDR3 is 15 residues long.

The chain uses TRBV9 and TRBJ1-1; 10 bases agree with TRBD1. The V segment lost 5 bases and the J segment 4 bases; nucleotides outside the gene matches: 11. Germline loops: CDR1 SGDLS, CDR2 YYNGEE. This CDR3 has 16 residues. Here the CDR3 reads CASSAKTGGVGTEAFF. The CDR3 DNA sequence: TGTGCCAGCAGTGCAAAGACAGGGGGCGTAGGCACTGAAGCTTTCTTT.

The chain is built from TRBV11-2 and TRBJ2-5, with D perhaps TRBD1 or TRBD2 (5 bases each). The V gene lost 0 bases and the J gene lost 5 bases, with 7 bases spanning the gap. This CDR3 comprises 13 residues. The V gene's germline CDR1 is SGHAT and CDR2 FQNNGV. CDR3: CASSLEGVETQYF. CDR3 in DNA: TGTGCCAGCAGCTTAGAGGGGGTGGAGACCCAGTACTTC.

This rearrangement joins TRBV7-2 to TRBJ2-3; the match to TRBD1 covers 11 bases. The CDR3 runs 16 residues. V lost 3 bases and J lost 1; bases outside the gene matches: 3. Germline V CDR1 and CDR2: SGHTA, FQGNSA. The CDR3 bases are TGTGCCAGCAGCTTCGGACAGGGGGCGGGCACAGATACGCAGTATTTT. Its protein product is CASSFGQGAGTDTQYF.

The chain couples TRBV9 to TRBJ2-2, with 7 bases matching TRBD1. The CDR3 is made up of 16 amino acids. V gave up 0 bases and J gave up 2 bases; unmatched junction bases: 4. Germline V gene data show CDR1 as SGDLS and CDR2 as YYNGEE. The CDR3 DNA sequence: TGTGCCAGCAGCGTAGGGGACAGACCAAACACCGGGGAGCTGTTTTTT. This encodes CASSVGDRPNTGELFF.

The CDR3 here is CASSRTGSRAGANVLTF. The CDR3 region has the DNA TGCGCCAGCAGCAGGACAGGGTCTAGAGCTGGGGCCAACGTCCTGACTTTC. The V call is TRBV5-1, the J call TRBJ2-6; 8 nucleotides align to TRBD1. The CDR3 length is 17 residues. Germline V gene data show CDR1 as SGHRS and CDR2 as YFSETQ. V lost 4 bases to trimming and J lost 2 bases; unmatched junction nucleotides: 8.

This chain connects TRBV11-2 to TRBJ2-1; TRBD1 aligns across 8 bases. From germline, CDR1 is SGHAT and CDR2 FQNNGV. This CDR3 is built from 15 residues. V lost 5 bases to trimming and J lost 2 bases; unmatched junction nucleotides: 5. The CDR3 sequence is CASSLNRGAYNEQFF. CDR3 bases: TGTGCCAGCAGCCTAAACAGGGGGGCCTACAATGAGCAGTTCTTC.

The genes are TRBV7-2 and TRBJ2-1; D is unresolved. The CDR3 consists of 13 residues. V was cut by 2 bases and J by 8 bases, with 10 bases left in between. Per germline, CDR1 SGHTA and CDR2 FQGNSA. CDR3 bases: TGTGCCAGCAGCTTAAGCCCTCGGGATGAGCAGTTCTTC. Amino acids: CASSLSPRDEQFF. Combining the CDR3 with reference TRBV7-2 and TRBJ2-1 gives the whole variable domain GAGVSQSPSNKVTEKGKDVELRCDPISGHTALYWYRQSLGQGLEFLIYFQGNSAPDKSGLPSDRFSAERTGGSVSTLTIQRTQQEDSAVYLCASSLSPRDEQFFGPGTRLTVL.

The sample holds a few counts of this clonotype. The chain employs TRBV12-3 or TRBV12-4 and TRBJ1-5, with D possibly being TRBD1 (6 bases). The ends were cut back, 6 bases at V and 6 bases at J, with 15 bases in the middle. The CDR3 is made up of 14 amino acids. The CDR3 nucleotides are TGTGCCAGCAGCTCCGGACAGTTAGTTCAGCCCCAGCATTTT. Translating gives CASSSGQLVQPQHF.

This clonotype occurred a few times. This rearrangement joins TRBV29-1 to TRBJ1-5; D unclear. CDR1 and CDR2 (germline): SQVTM, ANQGSEA. V was pared by 3 bases and J by 6 bases, with 9 bases between. The CDR3 covers 12 residues. The CDR3 loop is CSVESSGQPQHF. The CDR3 DNA sequence: TGCAGCGTTGAGTCATCAGGTCAGCCCCAGCATTTT.

CDR3 sequence reads: CSARDVRAGLNTGELFF. CDR3 nucleotide sequence: TGCAGTGCTAGAGATGTGAGGGCAGGGCTGAACACCGGGGAGCTGTTTTTT. The chain employs TRBV20-1 and TRBJ2-2; D may correspond to TRBD1 or TRBD2 (5 bases each). V was cut by 0 bases and J by 1 base, with 15 bases left in between. From germline, CDR1 is DFQATT and CDR2 SNEGSKA (reference sequence). CDR3 length: 17 residues.

This clonotype has more than one count but fewer than ten. CDR3 sequence: CASRTTRQGLRGTEAFF. Written as DNA, the CDR3 is TGTGCCAGCAGGACCACACGGCAGGGGCTACGAGGCACTGAAGCTTTCTTT. This rearrangement joins TRBV27 to TRBJ1-1; weak D call: TRBD1 (6 bases). The CDR3 is made up of 17 amino acids. Germline V gives CDR1 MNHEY, CDR2 SMNVEV (reference sequence). V lost 6 bases and J lost 4, with 24 bases in between.

This clonotype was counted many times. This chain uses TRBV12-3 or TRBV12-4 with TRBJ2-7; maybe TRBD2 (6 bases). This CDR3 has 13 residues. V dropped 6 bases and J dropped 2 bases, with 11 bases sitting between them. In DNA, the CDR3 is TGTGCCAGCAGCGGGGGATTGGCCTACGAGCAGTACGTC. It translates to CASSGGLAYEQYV.

Only a few counts were recorded for this clonotype. This chain links TRBV5-1 with TRBJ2-7; TRBD1 or TRBD2 may be the D gene (5 bases each). V was shortened by 2 bases and J by 0 bases, with 12 bases between the two germline ends. Germline V gene data show CDR1 as SGHRS and CDR2 as YFSETQ. The CDR3 consists of 15 residues. CDR3 amino acids: CASSFRDASSYEQYF. The CDR3 DNA reads TGCGCCAGCAGCTTTAGGGACGCCAGCTCCTACGAGCAGTACTTC.

This clonotype was found a few times. The chain uses TRBV6-2 or TRBV6-3 and TRBJ2-1; D may be TRBD2 (6 bases). Germline V gene sequence: CDR1 MNHEY, CDR2 SVGEGT. CDR3 length: 12 residues. With 7 bases removed from V and 9 bases from J, the gap between germline ends came to 13 bases. CDR3 region: CASTGRTSEQFF. CDR3 bases: TGTGCCAGCACTGGGAGGACGTCTGAGCAGTTCTTC.

This clonotype was recorded at least ten times. The chain carries TRBV5-1 and TRBJ2-3, with 7 bases matching TRBD2. Germline-derived CDR1 and CDR2 are SGHRS and YFSETQ. The CDR3 consists of 16 residues. The V and J ends lost 4 bases and 6 bases, in that order; junction bases with no gene match: 14. This chain's CDR3 is CASSLQGAGPVDTQYF. CDR3 DNA: TGCGCCAGCAGCCTCCAGGGAGCGGGGCCGGTGGATACGCAGTATTTT.

The V gene is TRBV7-2, the J gene TRBJ1-1, with no clear D. Trimming took off 4 bases at V and 4 bases at J, with 10 bases between the two ends. Germline CDR1 SGHTA, CDR2 FQGNSA. This CDR3 is 13 amino acids long. The chain's CDR3 is CASSSGMITEAFF. As DNA, the CDR3 is TGTGCCAGCAGCTCCGGGATGATCACTGAAGCTTTCTTT.

This clonotype has more than one count but fewer than ten. The rearrangement joins TRBV12-3 or TRBV12-4 to TRBJ2-1; D is unclear. This CDR3 spans 17 amino acids. V was clipped by 3 bases and J by 5 bases, with 20 bases between them. CDR3 coding DNA: TGTGCCAGCAGTTTTACCCCCGTCGGCAGGTACAACAATGAGCAGTTCTTC. Amino acid sequence: CASSFTPVGRYNNEQFF.

The V call is TRBV5-1, the J call TRBJ2-3; the match to TRBD2 covers 10 bases. The CDR3 extends over 16 amino acids. Losses at the gene ends were 5 bases for V and 6 bases for J; bases not matched to a gene: 12. From germline, CDR1 is SGHRS and CDR2 YFSETQ. The CDR3 spells CASRSTSGVLPDTQYF. The CDR3 DNA reads TGCGCCAGCAGATCCACTAGCGGGGTGCTTCCCGATACGCAGTATTTT. The whole variable domain, filled in from reference TRBV5-1 and TRBJ2-3, reads KAGVTQTPRYLIKTRGQQVTLSCSPISGHRSVSWYQQTPGQGLQFLFEYFSETQRNKGNFPGRFSGRQFSNSRSEMNVSTLELGDSALYLCASRSTSGVLPDTQYFGPGTRLTVL.

J is TRBJ2-5 and V is TRBV5-4, with 9 bases aligning to TRBD2. CDR3 length: 17 residues. Germline values: CDR1 SGHNT, CDR2 YYREEE (reference sequence). V gave up 4 bases and J gave up 3 bases; unmatched junction bases: 13. The CDR3 here is CASSPRTSEPVEETQYF. The CDR3 DNA follows: TGTGCCAGCAGCCCGAGGACTAGCGAGCCAGTAGAAGAGACCCAGTACTTC.

The gene calls are TRBV12-3 or TRBV12-4 and TRBJ2-5; D is possibly TRBD1 or TRBD2 (5 bases each). Trimming removed 6 bases at V and 5 bases at J, with 13 bases between. There are 13 residues in the CDR3. The CDR3 region is CASSKPGRETQYF. The CDR3, as DNA: TGTGCCAGCAGCAAACCGGGACGCGAGACCCAGTACTTC.

This clonotype showed up many times. The V and J genes are TRBV20-1 and TRBJ2-3, with TRBD2 identical over 7 bases. V lost 6 bases and J lost 3; bases outside the gene matches: 9. Looked up from germline, CDR1 is DFQATT and CDR2 is SNEGSKA (reference sequence). This CDR3 region has 14 residues. The CDR3 sequence: CSATGTTVTDTQYF. For the CDR3, the DNA is TGCAGTGCAACCGGGACTACTGTAACAGATACGCAGTATTTT.